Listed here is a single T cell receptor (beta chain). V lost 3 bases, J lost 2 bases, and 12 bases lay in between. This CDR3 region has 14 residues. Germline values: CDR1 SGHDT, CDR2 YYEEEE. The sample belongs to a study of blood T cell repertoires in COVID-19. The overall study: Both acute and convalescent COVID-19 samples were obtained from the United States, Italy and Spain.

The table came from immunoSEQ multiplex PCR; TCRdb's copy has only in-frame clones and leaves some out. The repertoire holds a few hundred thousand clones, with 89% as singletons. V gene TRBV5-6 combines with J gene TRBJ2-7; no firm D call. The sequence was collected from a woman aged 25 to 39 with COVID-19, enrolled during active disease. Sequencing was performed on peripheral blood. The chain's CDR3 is CASSSRPITYEQYF. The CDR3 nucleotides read TGTGCCAGCAGCTCGCGCCCAATTACCTACGAGCAGTACTTC. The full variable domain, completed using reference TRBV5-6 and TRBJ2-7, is DAGVTQSPTHLIKTRGQQVTLRCSPKSGHDTVSWYQQALGQGPQFIFQYYEEEERQRGNFPDRFSGHQFPNYSSELNVNALLLGDSALYLCASSSRPITYEQYFGPGTRLTVT.